This T cell receptor (beta chain) was recorded in a study of cytomegalovirus exposure and HLA in healthy donors. Notes on the study in general: CMV antigen specificity was confirmed in vitro for a few CMV-associated chains. Reports credit the classifier with highly specific, highly sensitive diagnosis of cytomegalovirus status. One later analysis, an examination of the 100 to 150 validation repertoires, found that first-cohort TCR clusters tended to co-occur in them. Rare sequences made up most TCRs, while some public TCRs were found in many donors.

Notes on this clone: The antigen is undetermined.

The repertoire was sequenced with immunoSEQ multiplex PCR; TCRdb's copy has only in-frame clones and lacks some. This sample yields 300,000 to 350,000 clones, of which roughly 87% are seen a single time; over 0.9% belongs to the top ten. The germline V gene encodes CDR1 LGHNT and CDR2 FRNRAP. Trimming cost V 1 base and J 6 bases; bases outside gene matches: 10. This CDR3 has 17 residues. This sequence was found in a man aged 30-40 years in good health and CMV-seronegative. The material sequenced was PBMCs. The genes are TRBV12-5 and TRBJ1-5; 9 positions match TRBD1. CDR3 protein: CASGLELIGTGRQPQHF. The CDR3 DNA sequence: TGTGCTAGTGGTTTGGAATTGATAGGGACAGGGCGTCAGCCCCAGCATTTT.